Each of the 20 T cell receptor beta chains below was sequenced from the same sample in a study of control samples from healthy donors and cancer patients. Here immunoSEQ multiplex PCR was the method, and the copy in TCRdb shows in-frame clones only, minus some. The data show more than 100,000 clones, with around nine tenths seen just once and around 7.6% held by the top ten. The specimen sequenced was PBMCs. The receptors here all came from a man aged 50-59 years with head and neck cancer.

A few counts support this clone. In DNA, the CDR3 is TGTGCCAGCAGCGACCTCCTAGGGACAGGTAGAACCCCGAACACTGAAGCTTTCTTT. Translating it yields CASSDLLGTGRTPNTEAFF. V is TRBV11-2 and J is TRBJ1-1; 8 nucleotides match TRBD1. Germline assignment: CDR1 SGHAT and CDR2 FQNNGV. After removal of 5 bases from V and 1 base from J, the junction contained 18 bases not matched to a gene. CDR3 length equals 19 residues.

V and J are TRBV29-1 and TRBJ2-5; maybe TRBD2 (7 bases). CDR1 and CDR2 (germline): SQVTM, ANQGSEA. The CDR3 is made up of 14 amino acids. Trimming left V 3 bases short and J 7 bases short, with 18 bases between. The DNA of the CDR3 is TGCAGCGTTGATGGAGATGGGGGCGGGGGGACCCAGTACTTC. Amino acids: CSVDGDGGGGTQYF.

The chain links TRBV5-4 to TRBJ1-2, with D possibly matching TRBD1 (6 bases). The germline V gene encodes CDR1 SGHNT and CDR2 YYREEE (reference sequence). The CDR3 extends over 15 amino acids. V lost 6 bases and J 3 bases, leaving 18 bases between the germline ends. The CDR3 region is CASTLPGGGYYGYTF. DNA of the CDR3: TGTGCCAGCACCCTCCCTGGGGGGGGCTACTATGGCTACACCTTC.

J is TRBJ2-1 and V is TRBV27; a weak D match, TRBD2 (6 bases). The CDR3 contains 16 residues. V was pared by 5 bases and J by 4 bases, with 18 bases between. CDR1 and CDR2 (germline): MNHEY, SMNVEV (reference sequence). CDR3 sequence reads: CASSVQLALVYNEQFF. CDR3 sequence (DNA): TGTGCCAGCAGTGTCCAACTAGCCCTGGTTTACAATGAGCAGTTCTTC.

The rearrangement joins TRBV5-4 to TRBJ2-7, with 9 bases aligning to TRBD1. The J segment lost 3 bases and the V segment lost 2 bases, leaving 3 bases of the junction unmatched. Germline loops: CDR1 SGHNT, CDR2 YYREEE (reference sequence). The CDR3 length is 14 residues. CDR3 amino acids: CASSLQDRGYEQYF. For the CDR3, the DNA is TGTGCCAGCAGCTTACAGGACAGGGGCTACGAGCAGTACTTC.

V is TRBV4-1 and J is TRBJ2-1; TRBD2 agrees at 9 bases. Germline CDR1 MGHRA, CDR2 YSYEKL. After removal of 3 bases from V and 0 bases from J, the junction contained 3 bases not matched to a gene. This CDR3 is 16 amino acids long. DNA of the CDR3: TGCGCCAGCAGCCACGCGGGAGGGAGCTCCTACAATGAGCAGTTCTTC. Protein product: CASSHAGGSSYNEQFF.

The V call is TRBV12-3 or TRBV12-4, the J call TRBJ1-5; D not resolved. V was trimmed by 0 bases and J by 6 bases, leaving 3 bases between them. The CDR3 is 12 residues long. CDR3 sequence (DNA): TGTGCCAGCAGTTTAGCAGGTCAGCCCCAGCATTTT. As protein: CASSLAGQPQHF.

J is TRBJ1-5 and V is TRBV5-6, with TRBD1 matching over 7 bases. This CDR3 is built from 14 residues. Germline V gene sequence: CDR1 SGHDT, CDR2 YYEEEE. The J segment lost 1 base and the V segment lost 6 bases, leaving 4 bases of the junction unmatched. The CDR3 here is CASNLGQSNQPQHF. The CDR3 DNA is TGTGCCAGCAACCTGGGACAGAGCAATCAGCCCCAGCATTTT.

The chain recombines TRBV6-5 with TRBJ1-4, with D hard to call. The CDR3 totals 14 residues. Germline V gene sequence: CDR1 MNHEY, CDR2 SVGAGI. Trimming removed 10 bases from V and 0 bases from J, with 12 bases in between. The CDR3, as DNA: TGTGCCACCTGTGTCACCGCAACTAATGAAAAACTGTTTTTT. It encodes CATCVTATNEKLFF.

V usage is TRBV9 and J usage is TRBJ2-3; D might be TRBD1 or TRBD2, each matching 5 bases. CDR1 and CDR2 from the germline V gene are SGDLS and YYNGEE. V lost 3 bases, J lost 0 bases, and 11 bases lay in between. The CDR3 is 15 residues long. For the CDR3, the DNA is TGTGCCAGCAGCGCTTCAGGGAGAAGCACAGATACGCAGTATTTT. Its translation is CASSASGRSTDTQYF.

This chain connects TRBV27 to TRBJ2-1; 9 positions agree with TRBD2. Germline CDR1 is MNHEY and CDR2 is SMNVEV (reference sequence). The CDR3 sequence is 17 residues long. Losses at the gene ends were 5 bases for V and 3 bases for J; bases not matched to a gene: 11. CDR3 sequence (DNA): TGTGCCAGCAGTAAGAGCGGGGGGACTCCCTACTACAATGAGCAGTTCTTC. It yields the protein CASSKSGGTPYYNEQFF.

The genes are TRBV5-4 and TRBJ2-7; 8 bases line up with TRBD2. With 1 base clipped from V and 9 bases from J, the junction kept 15 bases outside the gene matches. From germline, CDR1 is SGHNT and CDR2 YYREEE (reference sequence). This CDR3 comprises 16 residues. The CDR3 spells CASSLSTSRSGGRQYF. The CDR3 bases are TGTGCCAGCAGCTTGTCCACTAGCCGCAGCGGGGGTCGGCAGTACTTC.

The chain is built from TRBV19 and TRBJ2-1; 9 nucleotides align to TRBD2. Trimming cost V 7 bases and J 6 bases; bases outside gene matches: 10. The CDR3 consists of 15 residues. Germline values: CDR1 LNHDA, CDR2 SQIVND (reference sequence). The CDR3 is CASNPSGGYGNEQFF. CDR3 nucleotides: TGTGCCAGTAACCCGAGCGGGGGGTACGGCAATGAGCAGTTCTTC.

The chain has TRBV9 and TRBJ2-2; D remains unclear. The CDR3 covers 16 residues. V lost 2 bases and J 1 base, leaving 12 bases between the germline ends. CDR1 and CDR2 from the germline V gene are SGDLS and YYNGEE. CDR3 bases: TGTGCCAGCAGCGTCGAAGCACATGTGAACACCGGGGAGCTGTTTTTT. It translates to CASSVEAHVNTGELFF.

The rearrangement joins TRBV11-3 to TRBJ2-1; 12 positions agree with TRBD1. The CDR3 extends over 18 amino acids. The trim removed 3 bases at V and 6 bases at J, leaving 12 bases unmatched. Germline V CDR1 and CDR2: SGHNT, YENEEA. The CDR3 spells CASSFGLLGTGGVNEQFF. DNA of the CDR3: TGTGCCAGCAGCTTCGGTCTTTTGGGGACAGGGGGCGTCAATGAGCAGTTCTTC.

J is TRBJ2-1 and V is TRBV11-2; D remains ambiguous. With 1 base removed from V and 5 bases from J, the gap between germline ends came to 12 bases. The CDR3 contains 15 residues. Germline loops: CDR1 SGHAT, CDR2 FQNNGV. CDR3 in DNA: TGTGCCAGCAGCTTAGTTGGTAGAGCGAACAATGAGCAGTTCTTC. Amino acid sequence: CASSLVGRANNEQFF.

The chain links TRBV4-2 to TRBJ2-7; D gene unclear. The CDR3 length is 14 residues. Germline V lookup: CDR1 LGHNA, CDR2 YNFKEQ. Trimming took 4 bases from V and 6 from J, leaving 16 bases between them. The CDR3, as DNA: TGTGCCAGCAGCCGCCCGGACGCGCCGGCCGAGCAGTACTTC. Translating it yields CASSRPDAPAEQYF.

This chain links TRBV5-4 with TRBJ1-1; perhaps TRBD1 as D (5 bases). Trimming took off 4 bases at V and 6 bases at J, with 22 bases between the two ends. Germline V gives CDR1 SGHNT, CDR2 YYREEE (reference sequence). The CDR3 totals 16 residues. CDR3 protein: CASSPFGGGREAEAFF. Here the CDR3 DNA reads TGTGCCAGCAGCCCGTTCGGGGGAGGTAGGGAGGCTGAAGCTTTCTTT.

This sequence joins TRBV6-2 or TRBV6-3 and TRBJ2-5; 12 nucleotides align to TRBD2. With V trimmed by 1 base and J by 2 bases, 5 bases remained unmatched. This CDR3 contains 17 residues. Per the germline V gene, CDR1 is MNHEY and CDR2 is SVGEGT. The CDR3: CASSYLPLAGGQETQYF. The CDR3 DNA reads as TGTGCCAGCAGTTACTTACCACTAGCGGGAGGTCAAGAGACCCAGTACTTC.

This chain connects TRBV28 to TRBJ1-4; D gene ambiguous. The CDR3 has 14 residues. Germline V CDR1 and CDR2: MDHEN, SYDVKM. Trimming left V 7 bases short and J 0 bases short, with 9 bases between. Here the CDR3 DNA reads TGTGCCAGCATGGCATATGCAACTAATGAAAAACTGTTTTTT. Residues: CASMAYATNEKLFF.